This TCR beta chain was obtained from a study of shared clonotypes between healthy human individuals. Scientists sequenced DNA from unsorted PBMC on ten immunoSEQ deep assay plates. Clones were read by immunoSEQ multiplex PCR, and TCRdb kept only the in-frame ones, dropping some. The sample records about 560,000 clones, roughly 72% being singletons. Participating donors were healthy, HIV-negative adults free of recent acute infections or vaccinations. Sequenced material: PBMCs. This TCR derives from a woman between 40 and 50 years old in good health. Some clones in this sample may be carry-over from other donors' samples.

This CDR3 reads CASSPTGLAEAFF. The DNA for the CDR3 is TGTGCCAGCAGCCCGACAGGTTTGGCTGAAGCTTTCTTT. The chain combines TRBV11-2 with TRBJ1-1; D may be TRBD1 (6 bases). This CDR3 comprises 13 residues. Trimming shortened V by 5 bases and J by 6 bases, and 13 bases separated the two germline ends. Germline V gene data show CDR1 as SGHAT and CDR2 as FQNNGV.